The rows below give T cell receptor beta chains drawn from one sample of a study of blood T cell repertoires in COVID-19. The assay was immunoSEQ multiplex PCR, and TCRdb's table has in-frame clones only and misses some. The sample yields around 250,000 clones, less than 95% seen once. What was sequenced was PBMCs or T cells enriched from blood (not recorded which). Every receptor here comes from a man between 35 and 55 years old who had been exposed to COVID-19. The conserved cysteine and the conserved F or W are not part of the CDR3 here.

V gene: TRBV5-1
CDR3 protein: ASSLAVQGYTEAF

V gene: TRBV30
CDR3 protein: AWSVSVRGTEAF

V gene: TRBV5-1
CDR3 protein: ASTLTGVITEAF

V gene: TRBV9
CDR3 protein: ASSVGGSGRLDNEQF

V gene: TRBV24-1
CDR3 protein: ATSDPDRGAHYT

V gene: TRBV18
CDR3 protein: ASSPLSGGNQPQH

V gene: TRBV6-5
CDR3 protein: ASSYQRDRYYEQY

V gene: TRBV7-2
CDR3 protein: ASSRTEAQY

V gene: TRBV6-5
CDR3 protein: ASSYSGRGPQH

V gene: TRBV2
CDR3 protein: ASSVNQGDPYEQY

V gene: TRBV4-3
CDR3 protein: ASSPSGTGSGELF

V gene: TRBV24-1
CDR3 protein: ATSGVQDRNYNEQF

V gene: TRBV5-4
CDR3 protein: ASSRETGNEQY

V gene: TRBV14
CDR3 protein: ASSPSSRRVLDGYT

V gene: TRBV6-5
CDR3 protein: ASSYQGQVEAF

V gene: TRBV6-5
CDR3 protein: ASRNRDPREQY

V gene: TRBV9
CDR3 protein: ASSVGGDRGNQPQH

V gene: TRBV19
CDR3 protein: ASSPTGETQY

V gene: TRBV27
CDR3 protein: ASRGQGNTGELF

V gene: TRBV11-3
CDR3 protein: ASSLIDEKLF

V gene: TRBV3-1/TRBV3-2
CDR3 protein: ASSPLAGSHGYT

V gene: TRBV4-1
CDR3 protein: ASSQERTRLWNTEAF

V gene: TRBV30
CDR3 protein: AWSGQGTGGTGELF

V gene: TRBV2
CDR3 protein: ASSERENTEAF